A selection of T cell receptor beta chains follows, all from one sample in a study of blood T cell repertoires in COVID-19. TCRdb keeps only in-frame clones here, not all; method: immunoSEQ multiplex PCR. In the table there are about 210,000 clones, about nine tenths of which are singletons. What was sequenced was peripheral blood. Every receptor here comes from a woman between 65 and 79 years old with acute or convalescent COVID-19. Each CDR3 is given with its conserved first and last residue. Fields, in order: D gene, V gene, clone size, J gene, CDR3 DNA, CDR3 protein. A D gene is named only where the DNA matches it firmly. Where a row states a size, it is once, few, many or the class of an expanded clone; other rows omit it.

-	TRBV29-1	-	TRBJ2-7	TGCAGCGTTGGGTCCAGGAGGAGCTCCTACGAGCAGTACTTC	CSVGSRRSSYEQYF
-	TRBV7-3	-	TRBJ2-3	TGTGCCAGCCGGCCGGGAAACACAGATACGCAGTATTTT	CASRPGNTDTQYF
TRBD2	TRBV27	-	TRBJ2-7	TGTGCCAGCTCGCCCGACTTCGGGGGGAGCGAGCAGTACTTC	CASSPDFGGSEQYF
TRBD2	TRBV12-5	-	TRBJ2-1	TGTGCTAGTGGTTTGGCACTGGCTAGCGGGAGAACGGCCTACAATGAGCAGTTCTTC	CASGLALASGRTAYNEQFF
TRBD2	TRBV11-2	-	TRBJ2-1	TGTGCCAGCTCTAGCGGCGGGAGCTTATACAATGAGCAGTTCTTC	CASSSGGSLYNEQFF
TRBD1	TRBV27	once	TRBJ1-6	TGTGCCAGCAGTTTGTCCCAGGGGGCTAATTCACCCCTCCACTTT	CASSLSQGANSPLHF
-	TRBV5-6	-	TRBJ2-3	TGTGCCAGCAGCTTGGAACGGTTCGGCACAGATACGCAGTATTTT	CASSLERFGTDTQYF
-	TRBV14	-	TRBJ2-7	TGTGCCAGCAGCCAACACCGACAATTGGTAAACGAGCAGTACTTC	CASSQHRQLVNEQYF
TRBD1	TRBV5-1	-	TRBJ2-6	TGCGCCAGCAGCCACCAGGGGGCGGGAGGGGCCAACGTCCTGACTTTC	CASSHQGAGGANVLTF
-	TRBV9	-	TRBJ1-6	TGTGCCAGCAGCGTAGCAGGGGCCTATAATTCACCCCTCCACTTT	CASSVAGAYNSPLHF
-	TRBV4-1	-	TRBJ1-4	TGCGCCAGCAGCCAAACCCGGGGGGAAAAACTGTTTTTT	CASSQTRGEKLFF
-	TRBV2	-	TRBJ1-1	TGTGCCAGCAGTGTCGTCAGGGGAAGGACTGAAGCTTTCTTT	CASSVVRGRTEAFF
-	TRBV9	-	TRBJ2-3	TGTGCCAGCAGCCCCCGAAGGGGAGATACGCAGTATTTT	CASSPRRGDTQYF
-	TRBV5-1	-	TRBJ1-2	TGCGCCAGCAAAGAAGCGGCGGCCGCCTATGGCTACACCTTC	CASKEAAAAYGYTF
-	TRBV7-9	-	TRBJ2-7	TGTGCCAGCAGCCCGGCCTACGAGCAGTACTTC	CASSPAYEQYF
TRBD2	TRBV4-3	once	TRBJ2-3	TGCGCCAGCAGCCAAGTTAGCGGGAGCACAGATACGCAGTATTTT	CASSQVSGSTDTQYF
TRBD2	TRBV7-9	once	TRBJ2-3	TGTGCCAGCAGCTTAGGAGGGCTAGCGGGACACACAGATACGCAGTATTTT	CASSLGGLAGHTDTQYF